The entry below gives a single T cell receptor (beta chain) sequence along with its context. The data were obtained in a study of blood T cell repertoires in COVID-19. This table comes from immunoSEQ multiplex PCR, and its TCRdb copy is limited to in-frame clones, with some not included. In the table there are roughly 230,000 clones, 85% to 90% of which are singletons. The TCR sequence derives from a woman aged 55-70 years with COVID-19, enrolled during active disease. Material: peripheral blood.

The CDR3 DNA is TGTGCCAGCAGCCATTCCCCGGACAGGGGTTATAATTCACCCCTCCACTTT. Translating gives CASSHSPDRGYNSPLHF. The chain recombines TRBV3-1 (or the pseudogene TRBV3-2) with TRBJ1-6; 9 bases agree with TRBD1. This CDR3 is built from 17 residues. The trim removed 3 bases at V and 4 bases at J, leaving 7 bases unmatched. Looked up from germline, CDR1 is LGHDT and CDR2 is YNNKEL (reference sequence).